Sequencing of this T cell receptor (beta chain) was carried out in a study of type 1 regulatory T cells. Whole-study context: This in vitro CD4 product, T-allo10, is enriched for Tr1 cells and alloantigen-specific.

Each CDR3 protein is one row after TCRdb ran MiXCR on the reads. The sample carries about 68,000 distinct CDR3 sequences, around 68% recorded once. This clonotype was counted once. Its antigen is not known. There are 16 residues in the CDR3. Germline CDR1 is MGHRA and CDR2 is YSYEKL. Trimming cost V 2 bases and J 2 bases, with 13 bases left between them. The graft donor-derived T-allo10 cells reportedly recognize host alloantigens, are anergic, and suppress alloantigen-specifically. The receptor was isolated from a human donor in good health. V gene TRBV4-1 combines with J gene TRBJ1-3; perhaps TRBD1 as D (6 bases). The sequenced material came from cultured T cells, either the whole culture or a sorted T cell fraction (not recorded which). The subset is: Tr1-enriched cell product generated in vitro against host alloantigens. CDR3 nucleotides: TGCGCCAGCAGCCAACCGGAGCGGGACACTGGAAACACCATATATTTT. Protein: CASSQPERDTGNTIYF.